This entry is about one T cell receptor beta chain. Its antigen is still unknown. CDR3 length equals 13 residues. With 7 bases removed from V and 16 bases from J, the gap between germline ends came to 20 bases. Looked up from germline, CDR1 is SNHLY and CDR2 is FYNNEI. Generated by immunoSEQ multiplex PCR, the TCRdb table keeps only in-frame clones and is missing some. The sample records fewer than 600,000 clones, about nine tenths being singletons. The source of the sample is a study of Ad26.COV2.S vaccination and SARS-CoV-2 variants. Points from the study as a whole: Possible underestimation of total T cell responses by the TCR breadth and depth analyses was noted. A substantial breadth of spike-specific CD8+ and CD4+ T cell responses after vaccination has been reported.

Treatment reported: some 20 received Ad26.COV2.S at low or high dose, single or two shots; 5 received placebo; per-sample allocation not given. Sampling took place 63 days after the first vaccine or placebo injection. The TCR originated in a person aged 18-65 years who received the Ad26.COV2.S COVID-19 vaccine or a placebo. This chain joins TRBV2 and TRBJ1-6; a weak D match, TRBD1 (5 bases). The sequencing used peripheral blood, collected in a trial of Ad26.COV2.S vaccine versus placebo. CDR3 sequence (DNA): TGTGCCAGCAAGGGCAGGGAGGCCGAGGAGCTCCACTTT. Translated: CASKGREAEELHF.